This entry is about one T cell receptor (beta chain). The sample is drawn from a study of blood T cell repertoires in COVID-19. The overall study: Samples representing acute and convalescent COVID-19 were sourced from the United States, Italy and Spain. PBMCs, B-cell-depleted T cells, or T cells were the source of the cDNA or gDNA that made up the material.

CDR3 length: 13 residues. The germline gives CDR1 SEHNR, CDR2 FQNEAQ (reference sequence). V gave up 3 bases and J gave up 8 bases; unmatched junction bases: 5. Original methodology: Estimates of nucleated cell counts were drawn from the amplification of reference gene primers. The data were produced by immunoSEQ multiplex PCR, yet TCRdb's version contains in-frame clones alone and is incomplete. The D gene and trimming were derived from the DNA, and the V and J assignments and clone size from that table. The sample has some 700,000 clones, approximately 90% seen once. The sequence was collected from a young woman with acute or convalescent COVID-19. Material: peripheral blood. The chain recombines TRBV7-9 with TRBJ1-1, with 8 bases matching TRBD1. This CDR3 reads CASSFDRTGEAFF. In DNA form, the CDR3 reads TGTGCCAGCAGCTTCGACCGGACAGGGGAAGCTTTCTTT.